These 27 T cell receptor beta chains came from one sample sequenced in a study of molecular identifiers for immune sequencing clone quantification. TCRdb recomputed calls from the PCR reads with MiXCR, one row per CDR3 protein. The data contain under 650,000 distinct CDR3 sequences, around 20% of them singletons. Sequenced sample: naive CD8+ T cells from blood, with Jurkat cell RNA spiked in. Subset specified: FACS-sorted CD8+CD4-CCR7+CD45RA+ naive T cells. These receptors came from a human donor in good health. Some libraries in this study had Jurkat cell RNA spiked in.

The DNA for the CDR3 is TGTGCCAGCAGCGATACCGGGACAAGTGGAAACACCATATATTTT. Translation gives CASSDTGTSGNTIYF. This rearrangement joins TRBV12-3 or TRBV12-4 to TRBJ1-3; tentatively, D is TRBD1 (6 bases). V lost 6 bases, J lost 3 bases, and 15 bases lay in between. The CDR3 extends over 15 amino acids.

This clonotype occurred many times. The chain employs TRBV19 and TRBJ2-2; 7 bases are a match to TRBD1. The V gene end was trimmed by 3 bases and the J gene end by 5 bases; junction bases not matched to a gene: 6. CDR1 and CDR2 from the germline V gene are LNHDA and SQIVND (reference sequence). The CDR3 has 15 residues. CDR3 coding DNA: TGTGCCAGTAGTATGAGACAGGGCTATACCGGGGAGCTGTTTTTT. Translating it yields CASSMRQGYTGELFF.

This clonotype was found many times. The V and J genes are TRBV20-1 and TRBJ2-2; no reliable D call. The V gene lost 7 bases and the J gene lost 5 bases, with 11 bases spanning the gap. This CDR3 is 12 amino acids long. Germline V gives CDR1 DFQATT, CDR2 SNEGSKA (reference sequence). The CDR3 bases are TGCAGTGTCAAGGTTATTACCGGGGAGCTGTTTTTT. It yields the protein CSVKVITGELFF.

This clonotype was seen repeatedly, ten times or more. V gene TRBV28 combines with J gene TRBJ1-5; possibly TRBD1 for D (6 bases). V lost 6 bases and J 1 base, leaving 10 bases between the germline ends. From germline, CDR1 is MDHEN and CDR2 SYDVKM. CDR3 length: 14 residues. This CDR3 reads CASSNGQSNQPQHF. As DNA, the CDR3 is TGTGCCAGCAGCAATGGACAGAGCAATCAGCCCCAGCATTTT.

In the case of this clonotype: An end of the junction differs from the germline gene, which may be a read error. CDR3 loop: CASSESGTGGPMNTEALF. CDR3 DNA sequence: TGTGCCAGCAGCGAATCTGGGACAGGGGGGCCGATGAACACTGAAGCTCTCTTT. V gene TRBV9 combines with J gene TRBJ1-1; 11 bases line up with TRBD1. In germline, CDR1 is SGDLS, CDR2 YYNGEE. The CDR3 spans 18 residues.

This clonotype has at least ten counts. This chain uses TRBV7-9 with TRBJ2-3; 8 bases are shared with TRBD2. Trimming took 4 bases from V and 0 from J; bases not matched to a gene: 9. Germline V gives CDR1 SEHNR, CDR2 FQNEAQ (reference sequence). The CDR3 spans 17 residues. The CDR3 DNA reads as TGTGCCAGCAGCTCCCGAGTTAGCGGGACCAGCACAGATACGCAGTATTTT. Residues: CASSSRVSGTSTDTQYF.

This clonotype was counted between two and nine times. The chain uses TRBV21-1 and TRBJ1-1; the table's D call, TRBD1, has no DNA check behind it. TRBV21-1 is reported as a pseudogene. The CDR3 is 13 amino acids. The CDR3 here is CASSKDGGTEAFF. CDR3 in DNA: TGTGCCAGCAGCAAAGACGGGGGTACGGAAGCTTTCTTT.

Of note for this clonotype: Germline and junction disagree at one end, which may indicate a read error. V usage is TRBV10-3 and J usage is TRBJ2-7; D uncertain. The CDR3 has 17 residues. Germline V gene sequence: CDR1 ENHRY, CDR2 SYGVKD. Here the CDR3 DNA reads TGTGCCGTCAGCACTCCCAATCGCGGTGCTAGTAAGGACGAGCAGTACTTC. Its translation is CAVSTPNRGASKDEQYF.

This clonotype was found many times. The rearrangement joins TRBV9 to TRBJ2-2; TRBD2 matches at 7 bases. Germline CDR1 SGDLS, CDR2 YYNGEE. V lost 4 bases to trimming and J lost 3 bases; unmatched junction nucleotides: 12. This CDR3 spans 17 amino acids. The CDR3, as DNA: TGTGCCAGCAGCCCAGAAAGCCGGGACTACCACACCGGGGAGCTGTTTTTT. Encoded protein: CASSPESRDYHTGELFF.

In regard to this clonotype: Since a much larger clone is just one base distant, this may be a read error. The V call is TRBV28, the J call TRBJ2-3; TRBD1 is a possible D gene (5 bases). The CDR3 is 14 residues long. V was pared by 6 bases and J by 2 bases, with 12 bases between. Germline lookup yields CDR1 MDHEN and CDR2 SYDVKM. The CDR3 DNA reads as TGTGCCAGCAGACAGGACGGATACACAGATACGCAGTATTTT. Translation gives CASRQDGYTDTQYF.

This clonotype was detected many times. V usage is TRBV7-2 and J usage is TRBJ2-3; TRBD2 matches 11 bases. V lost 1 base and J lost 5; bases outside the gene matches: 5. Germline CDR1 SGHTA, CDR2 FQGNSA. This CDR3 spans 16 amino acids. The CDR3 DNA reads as TGTGCCAGCAGCTTAGTTAGCGGGGGGGCGGTAGATACGCAGTATTTT. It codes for CASSLVSGGAVDTQYF.

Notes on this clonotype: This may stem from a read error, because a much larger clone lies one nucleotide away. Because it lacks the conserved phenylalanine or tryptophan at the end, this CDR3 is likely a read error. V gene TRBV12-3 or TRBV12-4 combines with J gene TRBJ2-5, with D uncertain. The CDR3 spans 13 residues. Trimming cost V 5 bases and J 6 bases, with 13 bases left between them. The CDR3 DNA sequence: TGTGCCAGCAGTGGTTTCATCTTACAGACCCAGTACCTC. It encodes CASSGFILQTQYL.

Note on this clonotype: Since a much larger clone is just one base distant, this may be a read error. As DNA, the CDR3 is TGTGCCAGCAGCCCTGTAGGGGGGGGTACCTACGAGCAGTACTTC. Its protein product is CASSPVGGGTYEQYF. The chain carries TRBV7-2 and TRBJ2-7, with D possibly TRBD2 on 7 matching bases. This CDR3 has 15 residues. With 5 bases removed from V and 2 bases from J, the gap between germline ends came to 16 bases. Germline-derived CDR1 and CDR2 are SGHTA and FQGNSA.

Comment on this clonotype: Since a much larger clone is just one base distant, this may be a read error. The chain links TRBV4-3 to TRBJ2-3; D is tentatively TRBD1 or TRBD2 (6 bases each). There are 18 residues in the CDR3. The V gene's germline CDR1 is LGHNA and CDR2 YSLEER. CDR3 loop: CASSQDRLSGAFTDTRYF. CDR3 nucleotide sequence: TGCGCCAGCAGCCAAGATCGGCTCTCGGGGGCCTTCACAGATACGCGGTATTTT.

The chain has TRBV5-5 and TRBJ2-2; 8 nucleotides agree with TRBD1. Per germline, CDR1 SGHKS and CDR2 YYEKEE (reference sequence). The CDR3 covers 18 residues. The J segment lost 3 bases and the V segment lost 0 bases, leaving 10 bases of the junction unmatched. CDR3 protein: CASSLVPPGQADTGELFF. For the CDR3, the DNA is TGTGCCAGCAGCTTGGTGCCCCCGGGACAGGCTGACACCGGGGAGCTGTTTTTT.

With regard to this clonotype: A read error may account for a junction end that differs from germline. The CDR3: CASSAGWGRHYNEQFF. The CDR3 coding sequence is TGTGCCTCCAGTGCCGGCTGGGGACGGCACTACAATGAGCAGTTCTTC. The chain employs TRBV24-1 and TRBJ2-1; tentatively, D is TRBD1 or TRBD2 (5 bases each). The CDR3 runs 16 residues. Germline CDR1 reads KGHDR; CDR2 reads SFDVKD.

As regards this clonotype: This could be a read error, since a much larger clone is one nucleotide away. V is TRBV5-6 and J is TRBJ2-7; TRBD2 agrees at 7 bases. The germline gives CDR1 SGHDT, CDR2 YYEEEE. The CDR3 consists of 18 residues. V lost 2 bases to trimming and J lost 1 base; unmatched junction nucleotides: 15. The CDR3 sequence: CASSFERSDLRGSYEQYF. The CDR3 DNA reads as TGTGCCAGCAGCTTTGAGAGGTCGGACTTGCGGGGGTCCTACGAGCAGTACTTC.

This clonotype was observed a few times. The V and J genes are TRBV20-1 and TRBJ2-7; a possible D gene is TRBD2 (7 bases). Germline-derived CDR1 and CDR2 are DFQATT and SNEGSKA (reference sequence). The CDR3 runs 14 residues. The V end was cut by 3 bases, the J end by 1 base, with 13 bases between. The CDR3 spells CSARGAGASYEQYF. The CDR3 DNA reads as TGCAGTGCTAGGGGGGCGGGAGCTTCCTACGAGCAGTACTTC.

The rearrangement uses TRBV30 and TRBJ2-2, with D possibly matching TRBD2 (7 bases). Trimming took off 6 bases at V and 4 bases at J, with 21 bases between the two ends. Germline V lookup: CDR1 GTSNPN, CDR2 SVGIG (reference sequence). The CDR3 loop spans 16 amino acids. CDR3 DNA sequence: TGTGCCTGTGAAGGGGGGGTAAAGGGGTTCACCGGGGAGCTGTTTTTT. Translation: CACEGGVKGFTGELFF.

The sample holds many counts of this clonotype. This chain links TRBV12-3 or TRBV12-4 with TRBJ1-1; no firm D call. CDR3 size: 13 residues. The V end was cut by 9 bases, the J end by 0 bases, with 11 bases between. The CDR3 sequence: CASVGGMNTEAFF. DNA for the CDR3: TGTGCCAGTGTGGGTGGAATGAACACTGAAGCTTTCTTT.

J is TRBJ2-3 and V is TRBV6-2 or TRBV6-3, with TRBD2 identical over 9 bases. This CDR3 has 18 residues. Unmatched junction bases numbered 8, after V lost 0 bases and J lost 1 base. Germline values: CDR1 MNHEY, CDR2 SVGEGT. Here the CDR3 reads CASSYSWASGTRTDTQYF. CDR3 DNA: TGTGCCAGCAGTTACTCCTGGGCTAGCGGGACACGCACAGATACGCAGTATTTT.

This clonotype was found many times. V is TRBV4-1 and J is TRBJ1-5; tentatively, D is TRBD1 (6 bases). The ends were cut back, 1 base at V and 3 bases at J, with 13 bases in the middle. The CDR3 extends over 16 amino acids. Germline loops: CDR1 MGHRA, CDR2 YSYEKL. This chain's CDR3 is CASSQVLGQFNQPQHF. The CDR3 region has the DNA TGCGCCAGCAGCCAAGTCCTTGGACAGTTCAATCAGCCCCAGCATTTT.

The CDR3 spells CASSSTGGRDNEQFF. CDR3 sequence (DNA): TGTGCCAGCAGCTCGACAGGGGGCCGCGACAATGAGCAGTTCTTC. The chain couples TRBV7-9 to TRBJ2-1, with 10 positions matching TRBD1. The trim removed 4 bases at V and 5 bases at J, leaving 5 bases unmatched. The V gene's germline CDR1 is SEHNR and CDR2 FQNEAQ (reference sequence). CDR3 length: 15 residues.

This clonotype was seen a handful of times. The CDR3 nucleotides read TGTGCCAGCAGTTACTACCAAACAGGGAATGAGCAGTTCTTC. It translates to CASSYYQTGNEQFF. The chain employs TRBV6-6 and TRBJ2-1; D might be TRBD1 (6 bases). The V end lost 1 base, the J end lost 7 bases, and 11 bases lay between the germline ends. The CDR3 is 14 residues long. CDR1 is MNHNY and CDR2 is SVGAGI in the germline V gene (reference sequence).

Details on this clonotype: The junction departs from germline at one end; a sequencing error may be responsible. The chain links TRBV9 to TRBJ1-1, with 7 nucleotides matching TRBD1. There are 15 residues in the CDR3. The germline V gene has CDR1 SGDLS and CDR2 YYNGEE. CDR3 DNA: TGTGCCGGCAGCGACTCTTACAGGGGAAGGACTGAAGCTTTCTTT. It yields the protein CAGSDSYRGRTEAFF.

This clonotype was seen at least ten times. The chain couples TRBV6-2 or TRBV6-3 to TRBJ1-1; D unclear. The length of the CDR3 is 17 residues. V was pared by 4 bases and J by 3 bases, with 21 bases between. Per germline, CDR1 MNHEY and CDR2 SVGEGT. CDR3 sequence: CASSWNPDGLRDTEAFF. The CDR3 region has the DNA TGTGCCAGCAGTTGGAACCCCGACGGCCTACGAGACACTGAAGCTTTCTTT.

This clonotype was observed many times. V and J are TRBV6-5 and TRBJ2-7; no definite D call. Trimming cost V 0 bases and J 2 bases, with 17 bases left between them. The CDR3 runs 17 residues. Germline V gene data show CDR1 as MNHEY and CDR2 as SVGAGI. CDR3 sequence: CASSYSIGPQPPYEQYF. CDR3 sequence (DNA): TGTGCCAGCAGTTACTCGATAGGGCCCCAACCACCCTACGAGCAGTACTTC.